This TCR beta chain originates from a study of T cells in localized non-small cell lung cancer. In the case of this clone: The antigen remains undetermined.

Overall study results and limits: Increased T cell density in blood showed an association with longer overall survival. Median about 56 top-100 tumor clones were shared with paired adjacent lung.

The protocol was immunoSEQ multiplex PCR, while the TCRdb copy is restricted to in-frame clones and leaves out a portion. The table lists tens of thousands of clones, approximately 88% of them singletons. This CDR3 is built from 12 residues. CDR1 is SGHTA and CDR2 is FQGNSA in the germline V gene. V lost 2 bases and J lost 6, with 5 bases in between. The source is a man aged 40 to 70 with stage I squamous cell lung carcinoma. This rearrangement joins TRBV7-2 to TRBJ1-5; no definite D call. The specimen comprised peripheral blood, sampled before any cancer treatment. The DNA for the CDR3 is TGTGCCAGCAGCTTACCCTTTCAGCCCCAGCATTTT. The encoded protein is CASSLPFQPQHF.